This T cell receptor (beta chain) appears in the sequencing data of a study of T cells in Graves' hyperthyroidism and ophthalmopathy. With regard to this clonotype: Its antigen is currently unknown.

Trimming took 0 bases from V and 4 from J; bases not matched to a gene: 7. Germline assignment: CDR1 MNHEY and CDR2 SMNVEV (reference sequence). CDR3 length: 16 residues. Ophthalmopathy patients showed a Clinical Activity Score of at least 3, NOSPECS grade of at least 4 and duration under 3 months. Each diagnosis drew on symptoms, thyroxine, TRAb, thyroid ultrasound and orbital computed tomography findings. Study outcomes and limitations: Clonotypes that were expanded in thyroid above 0.001 mostly appeared in blood too.

Template material for amplifying TCR beta CDR3 regions consisted of RNA transcripts. HTBI primers were employed in a first-round RT-PCR of the TCR CDR3. TCRdb re-called the multiplex PCR reads through MiXCR, storing one row per CDR3 protein. The sample includes approximately 690,000 distinct CDR3 sequences, about 15% of them seen just once. The sequenced material came from blood. The chain recombines TRBV27 with TRBJ2-7, with 9 bases lining up with TRBD2. This sequence was found in a woman aged 50 to 60 with Graves' ophthalmopathy. The CDR3 sequence is CASSLSRLAENYEQYF. CDR3 DNA: TGTGCCAGCAGTTTATCGCGACTAGCGGAAAATTACGAGCAGTACTTC.